Included here is one T cell receptor beta chain sequence, with context. This record belongs to a study of blood T cell repertoires in COVID-19. This table comes from immunoSEQ multiplex PCR, and its TCRdb copy is limited to in-frame clones, with some not included. The data hold about 83,000 clones, with about 82% observed a single time. The CDR3 loop spans 17 amino acids. With V trimmed by 3 bases and J by 0 bases, 7 bases remained unmatched. Germline CDR1 SGHRS, CDR2 YFSETQ. The genes are TRBV5-1 and TRBJ2-1; 9 nucleotides agree with TRBD1. The TCR originated in a woman aged 80 or over in a cohort sampled during active or convalescent COVID-19. The sequenced sample consisted of peripheral blood. CDR3: CASSSTGGPSSYNEQFF. CDR3 DNA sequence: TGCGCCAGCAGCTCTACAGGGGGCCCGAGCTCCTACAATGAGCAGTTCTTC.